This T cell receptor beta chain was documented in a study of blood T cell repertoires in COVID-19. As for the study in general: Donors in the United States, Italy and Spain gave samples during acute or convalescent COVID-19. From T cells, B-cell-depleted T cells, or PBMCs came the material, which was cDNA or gDNA.

Sequencing used immunoSEQ multiplex PCR; TCRdb keeps in-frame clones, though not all of them. Of hundreds of thousands of clones detected, 85% appear once; the ten largest clones hold about 5.1%. In germline, CDR1 is GTSNPN, CDR2 SVGIG (reference sequence). Trimming stripped 6 bases from V and 0 bases from J, with 9 bases between. CDR3 size: 13 residues. This TCR was recovered from a man aged 45 to 65 with COVID-19, enrolled during active disease. Source material: peripheral blood. The chain uses TRBV30 and TRBJ1-3, with D maybe TRBD1 (5 bases). CDR3 sequence: CACQTVSGNTIYF. The CDR3 nucleotides are TGTGCCTGCCAGACAGTCTCTGGAAACACCATATATTTT.